These T cell receptor beta chains were read from a single sample in a study of cytotoxic CD8 clonotypes in ibrutinib-treated CLL. Profiling relied on immunoSEQ multiplex PCR, and the TCRdb table lists in-frame clones only, not all of them. Among some 130,000 clones listed, around 84% were seen once. Sequenced here: PBMCs, sampled after 24 months of ibrutinib treatment. The receptors were gathered from a human donor with chronic lymphocytic leukemia. Both conserved end residues are part of each CDR3. A D gene is named only where the DNA matches it firmly. Size tells how often a clone was seen (once, few, many) or the class of an expanded clone, and some rows leave it out.

D: .
V: TRBV6-6
J: TRBJ1-3
size: .
CDR3: CASGGAGNTIYF
DNA: TGTGCCAGCGGGGGTGCTGGAAACACCATATATTTT

D: .
V: TRBV5-4
J: TRBJ2-3
size: .
CDR3: CASSLDGGDTQYF
DNA: TGTGCCAGCAGCTTGGATGGGGGAGATACGCAGTATTTT

D: .
V: TRBV30
J: TRBJ1-1
size: .
CDR3: CAWHLPPPGVGREAFF
DNA: TGTGCCTGGCACCTGCCACCCCCAGGGGTCGGGCGTGAAGCTTTCTTT

D: .
V: TRBV5-5
J: TRBJ2-7
size: .
CDR3: CASSFSRSSLSYEQYF
DNA: TGTGCCAGCAGCTTTTCCAGGTCTTCCCTTTCCTACGAGCAGTACTTC

D: .
V: TRBV6-5
J: TRBJ1-4
size: .
CDR3: CASRQSAEKLFF
DNA: TGTGCCAGCAGACAATCGGCGGAAAAACTGTTTTTT

D: TRBD1
V: TRBV5-5
J: TRBJ2-7
size: once
CDR3: CASSPPGQGGYEQYF
DNA: TGTGCCAGCAGCCCCCCGGGACAGGGTGGTTACGAGCAGTACTTC

D: .
V: TRBV7-2
J: TRBJ2-5
size: .
CDR3: CASSLGRETQYF
DNA: TGTGCCAGCAGCTTAGGCAGAGAGACCCAGTACTTC

D: TRBD2
V: TRBV6-4
J: TRBJ2-1
size: few
CDR3: CASSDTGTSGYNEQFF
DNA: TGTGCCAGCAGTGACACCGGGACTAGCGGCTACAATGAGCAGTTCTTC

D: .
V: TRBV7-3
J: TRBJ1-6
size: .
CDR3: CASSLTGNSPLHF
DNA: TGTGCCAGCAGCTTAACTGGGAATTCACCCCTCCACTTT

D: .
V: TRBV7-2
J: TRBJ2-1
size: .
CDR3: CASSFSPGTQANNEQFF
DNA: TGTGCCAGCAGCTTTTCACCCGGGACCCAAGCAAACAATGAGCAGTTCTTC

D: .
V: TRBV19
J: TRBJ2-1
size: .
CDR3: CASSTYNEQFF
DNA: TGTGCCAGTAGTACCTACAATGAGCAGTTCTTC

D: .
V: TRBV6-6
J: TRBJ2-3
size: .
CDR3: CASTRDSSTDTQYF
DNA: TGTGCCAGCACCCGAGACAGCAGCACAGATACGCAGTATTTT

D: .
V: TRBV6-4
J: TRBJ1-6
size: .
CDR3: CASSEAGSNSPLHF
DNA: TGTGCCAGCAGTGAAGCAGGGTCTAATTCACCCCTCCACTTT

D: .
V: TRBV5-1
J: TRBJ2-6
size: .
CDR3: CASSLETGASGANVLTF
DNA: TGCGCCAGCAGCCTAGAAACTGGAGCTTCTGGGGCCAACGTCCTGACTTTC

D: .
V: TRBV4-3
J: TRBJ2-7
size: .
CDR3: CASSQEAGTGVYEQYF
DNA: TGCGCCAGCAGCCAAGAAGCGGGAACAGGGGTCTACGAGCAGTACTTC

D: .
V: TRBV5-1
J: TRBJ2-2
size: .
CDR3: CASRAATPNTGELFF
DNA: TGCGCCAGCAGGGCGGCTACTCCGAACACCGGGGAGCTGTTTTTT

D: TRBD1
V: TRBV2
J: TRBJ1-1
size: few
CDR3: CASSARTGLNTEAFF
DNA: TGTGCCAGCAGTGCCCGGACAGGGTTGAACACTGAAGCTTTCTTT

D: .
V: TRBV5-8
J: TRBJ1-5
size: .
CDR3: CAGNLGGGPQHF
DNA: TGTGCCGGGAACTTGGGAGGTGGGCCCCAGCATTTT

D: TRBD1
V: TRBV9
J: TRBJ1-6
size: .
CDR3: CASSATGGLSNSPLHF
DNA: TGTGCCAGCAGCGCGACAGGGGGCTTGTCTAATTCACCCCTCCACTTT

D: .
V: TRBV6-1
J: TRBJ1-1
size: .
CDR3: CASSERSGRAFF
DNA: TGTGCCAGCAGTGAACGGAGTGGGAGAGCTTTCTTT

D: .
V: TRBV6-5
J: TRBJ2-3
size: .
CDR3: CASSYSSADTQYF
DNA: TGTGCCAGCAGTTACTCGAGCGCAGATACGCAGTATTTT

D: .
V: TRBV9
J: TRBJ1-6
size: .
CDR3: CASSVAAGTASPLHF
DNA: TGTGCCAGCAGCGTAGCCGCCGGGACGGCTTCACCCCTCCACTTT

D: .
V: TRBV11-3
J: TRBJ2-5
size: .
CDR3: CASSLGGNQETQYF
DNA: TGTGCCAGCAGCTTAGGAGGGAACCAAGAGACCCAGTACTTC

D: .
V: TRBV7-2
J: TRBJ1-1
size: .
CDR3: CASSLMGVADTEAFF
DNA: TGTGCCAGCAGCTTAATGGGGGTGGCGGACACTGAAGCTTTCTTT

D: TRBD1
V: TRBV5-1
J: TRBJ1-2
size: .
CDR3: CASSPFPGQGTLNYGYTF
DNA: TGCGCCAGCAGCCCCTTTCCGGGACAGGGAACACTTAACTATGGCTACACCTTC

D: TRBD2
V: TRBV19
J: TRBJ2-1
size: once
CDR3: CASSGTSGASYNEQFF
DNA: TGTGCCAGTAGCGGGACTAGCGGTGCTTCCTACAATGAGCAGTTCTTC

D: .
V: TRBV15
J: TRBJ1-5
size: .
CDR3: CATSPLKGKNQPQHF
DNA: TGTGCCACCAGCCCCCTAAAGGGGAAAAATCAGCCCCAGCATTTT

D: .
V: TRBV6-5
J: TRBJ1-2
size: .
CDR3: CASSLVPGSSFGYTF
DNA: TGTGCCAGCAGTCTCGTTCCGGGATCCTCATTCGGCTACACCTTC

D: TRBD1
V: TRBV6-1
J: TRBJ1-2
size: .
CDR3: CASSEVTGVGYTF
DNA: TGTGCCAGCAGTGAAGTAACAGGGGTTGGCTACACCTTC

D: TRBD1
V: TRBV5-1
J: TRBJ1-2
size: once
CDR3: CASSRHPGQANWGYTF
DNA: TGCGCCAGCAGCCGACACCCCGGACAGGCCAATTGGGGCTACACCTTC

D: TRBD1
V: TRBV5-4
J: TRBJ2-7
size: .
CDR3: CASSLWDRAPYEQYF
DNA: TGTGCCAGCAGCTTGTGGGACAGGGCCCCCTACGAGCAGTACTTC

D: .
V: TRBV9
J: TRBJ2-7
size: .
CDR3: CASSPSWNSYEQYF
DNA: TGTGCCAGCAGCCCAAGCTGGAACTCCTACGAGCAGTACTTC

D: TRBD2
V: TRBV15
J: TRBJ2-3
size: once
CDR3: CATSRSRTSGGRYTDTQYF
DNA: TGTGCCACCAGCAGATCAAGGACTAGCGGGGGGCGATACACAGATACGCAGTATTTT

D: .
V: TRBV18
J: TRBJ2-1
size: .
CDR3: CASSPGGEQFF
DNA: TGTGCCAGCTCACCGGGGGGTGAGCAGTTCTTC

D: TRBD1
V: TRBV7-9
J: TRBJ2-1
size: .
CDR3: CASSAIEGAGGEQFF
DNA: TGTGCCAGCAGCGCAATAGAGGGGGCGGGCGGTGAGCAGTTCTTC

D: TRBD1
V: TRBV5-1
J: TRBJ2-7
size: .
CDR3: CASSQRQGALSEQYF
DNA: TGCGCCAGCAGCCAAAGACAGGGGGCGTTGAGCGAGCAGTACTTC

D: TRBD1
V: TRBV19
J: TRBJ2-1
size: .
CDR3: CASSIQGAGYNEQFF
DNA: TGTGCCAGTAGTATACAGGGGGCGGGCTACAATGAGCAGTTCTTC

D: .
V: TRBV7-2
J: TRBJ1-1
size: .
CDR3: CASSLERYTEAFF
DNA: TGTGCCAGCAGCTTAGAACGGTACACTGAAGCTTTCTTT

D: TRBD1
V: TRBV6-5
J: TRBJ2-7
size: .
CDR3: CASSRTGFHEQYF
DNA: TGTGCCAGCAGCAGGACAGGTTTCCACGAGCAGTACTTC